This passage covers 30 T cell receptor beta chains from one sample sequenced in a study of Tregs in tolerant kidney transplant recipients. Generated by immunoSEQ multiplex PCR, the TCRdb table keeps only in-frame clones and is missing some. The sample has tens of thousands of clones; 84% are singletons. Sequencing was performed on CD4+ T cells from blood. These receptors were collected from a human donor in good health.

This clone was picked up a small number of times. The rearrangement joins TRBV5-1 to TRBJ1-2, with a tentative D call TRBD1 (5 bases). Germline V gives CDR1 SGHRS, CDR2 YFSETQ. CDR3 length: 15 amino acids. V was cut by 0 bases and J by 3 bases, with 12 bases left in between. The CDR3 DNA reads TGCGCCAGCAGCTTGGAGGGGTTTGAGGACTATGGCTACACCTTC. This translates into CASSLEGFEDYGYTF.

The V gene is TRBV27, the J gene TRBJ2-3, with TRBD1 as a possible D gene (6 bases). Germline V gene sequence: CDR1 MNHEY, CDR2 SMNVEV (reference sequence). This CDR3 comprises 16 residues. The ends were cut back, 2 bases at V and 1 base at J, with 13 bases in the middle. CDR3 sequence (DNA): TGTGCCAGCAGTTTACGCAGGGGCAGGGGCACAGATACGCAGTATTTT. Protein product: CASSLRRGRGTDTQYF.

This clone showed up many times. This rearrangement joins TRBV7-2 to TRBJ1-2; TRBD1 is a possible D gene (6 bases). The CDR3 loop spans 14 amino acids. V was cut by 7 bases and J by 6 bases, with 18 bases left in between. Per germline, CDR1 SGHTA and CDR2 FQGNSA. CDR3: CASNRDGVGNGYTF. The CDR3 DNA follows: TGTGCCAGCAACAGGGATGGGGTTGGTAATGGCTACACCTTC.

Here the CDR3 reads CSVDSGVREAQETQYF. The CDR3 bases are TGCAGCGTTGACTCAGGGGTGCGCGAGGCTCAAGAGACCCAGTACTTC. The gene calls are TRBV29-1 and TRBJ2-5; perhaps TRBD1 as D (6 bases). This CDR3 is 16 amino acids long. Germline-derived CDR1 and CDR2 are SQVTM and ANQGSEA. Deletions cut 3 bases from V and 2 bases from J, with 19 bases between.

The V call is TRBV7-8, the J call TRBJ2-1; the D call may be TRBD1 or TRBD2 (5 bases each). Looked up from germline, CDR1 is SGHVS and CDR2 is FQNEAQ. With 1 base removed from V and 8 bases from J, the gap between germline ends came to 21 bases. The CDR3 length is 17 residues. CDR3 nucleotide sequence: TGTGCCAGCAGCTTAGATTATCCCGGGACGGGCCTCGATGAGCAGTTCTTC. This codes for CASSLDYPGTGLDEQFF.

The chain employs TRBV5-4 and TRBJ2-7; either TRBD1 or TRBD2 may fit D (6 bases each). The germline CDR1 and CDR2 sequences are SGHNT and YYREEE (reference sequence). The CDR3 loop spans 15 amino acids. Trimming removed 4 bases from V and 1 base from J, with 15 bases in between. Here the CDR3 DNA reads TGTGCCAGCAGCCCCGGGGGACACCCATCCTACGAGCAGTACTTC. Amino acids: CASSPGGHPSYEQYF.

This chain connects TRBV7-2 to TRBJ2-5; D unclear. Between the trimmed V and J ends, which lost 5 bases and 2 bases, there was a span of 9 bases. Germline lookup yields CDR1 SGHTA and CDR2 FQGNSA. This CDR3 is 13 amino acids long. The CDR3 coding sequence is TGTGCCAGCAGCCCGAGGACGCAAGAGACCCAGTACTTC. It codes for CASSPRTQETQYF.

The chain recombines TRBV4-2 with TRBJ2-3; 7 bases are a match to TRBD1. Looked up from germline, CDR1 is LGHNA and CDR2 is YNFKEQ. Trimming at V came to 4 bases and at J to 4 bases, leaving 8 bases not matched to a gene. CDR3 length: 15 residues. The CDR3 loop reads CASSRTGVGADTQYF. The CDR3 region has the DNA TGTGCCAGCAGCCGAACAGGGGTCGGAGCAGATACGCAGTATTTT.

The genes are TRBV29-1 and TRBJ2-1, with no clear D. The CDR3 covers 10 residues. V shed 7 bases and J shed 10 bases, with 11 bases lying between them. Germline CDR1 SQVTM, CDR2 ANQGSEA. The CDR3 DNA sequence: TGCAGCGCCGCCCGAGGCGAGCAGTTCTTC. Translating gives CSAARGEQFF.

This sequence joins TRBV4-2 and TRBJ1-2, with 7 bases that match TRBD1. Germline values: CDR1 LGHNA, CDR2 YNFKEQ. Trimming at V came to 0 bases and at J to 6 bases, leaving 13 bases not matched to a gene. The CDR3 sequence is 17 residues long. CDR3 sequence: CASSQEPYNIGTDGYTF. The CDR3 DNA follows: TGTGCCAGCAGCCAAGAACCATATAATATCGGGACAGATGGCTACACCTTC.

CDR3 sequence reads: CSVAPSGSGTDTQYF. For the CDR3, the DNA is TGCAGCGTTGCCCCCTCTGGGTCTGGCACAGATACGCAGTATTTT. The chain employs TRBV29-1 and TRBJ2-3, with D unresolved. The CDR3 spans 15 residues. In germline, CDR1 is SQVTM, CDR2 ANQGSEA. Trimming removed 4 bases at V and 1 base at J, with 15 bases between.

The chain carries TRBV7-6 and TRBJ2-1; 7 bases match TRBD1. This CDR3 has 15 amino acids. The V gene's germline CDR1 is SGHVS and CDR2 FNYEAQ. Trimming cost V 6 bases and J 7 bases; bases outside gene matches: 12. The CDR3 loop reads CASSFSDRELNEQFF. CDR3 DNA sequence: TGTGCCAGCAGTTTTTCCGACAGGGAGTTGAATGAGCAGTTCTTC.

V usage is TRBV28 and J usage is TRBJ2-7; no reliable D call. Between the trimmed V and J ends, which lost 2 bases and 3 bases, there was a span of 5 bases. Per the germline V gene, CDR1 is MDHEN and CDR2 is SYDVKM. The CDR3 is 12 residues long. The CDR3 DNA reads as TGTGCCAGCAGTTTACGGAACTACGAGCAGTACTTC. This codes for CASSLRNYEQYF.

Here the CDR3 reads CASSLRQGNQPQHF. The CDR3 DNA follows: TGTGCCAGCAGCTTGAGGCAGGGGAATCAGCCCCAGCATTTT. The genes are TRBV5-5 and TRBJ1-5; perhaps TRBD1 as D (6 bases). This CDR3 spans 14 amino acids. V gave up 1 base and J gave up 4 bases, with 9 bases separating them. Germline V gives CDR1 SGHKS, CDR2 YYEKEE (reference sequence). Based on the CDR3 plus reference TRBV5-5 and TRBJ1-5, the full variable domain is DAGVTQSPTHLIKTRGQQVTLRCSPISGHKSVSWYQQVLGQGPQFIFQYYEKEERGRGNFPDRFSARQFPNYSSELNVNALLLGDSALYLCASSLRQGNQPQHFGDGTRLSIL.

The chain recombines TRBV5-1 with TRBJ1-4, with D possibly matching TRBD1 (6 bases). There are 15 residues in the CDR3. CDR1 SGHRS and CDR2 YFSETQ come from the germline V gene. Between the trimmed V and J ends, which lost 4 bases and 7 bases, there was a span of 17 bases. The CDR3 DNA reads TGCGCCAGCAGCCCTACACAGGGATGGGGTGAAAAACTGTTTTTT. It specifies CASSPTQGWGEKLFF.

The rearrangement links TRBV28 to TRBJ2-3; possible D gene TRBD1, 6 bases. The V end was cut by 5 bases, the J end by 2 bases, with 14 bases between. In germline, CDR1 is MDHEN, CDR2 SYDVKM. The CDR3 sequence is 15 residues long. CDR3 DNA: TGTGCCAGCAGTCCTCCGGGACAACTCACAGATACGCAGTATTTT. Its protein is CASSPPGQLTDTQYF.

V and J are TRBV5-1 and TRBJ2-1; D not resolved. V was shortened by 6 bases and J by 7 bases, with 17 bases between the two germline ends. The length of the CDR3 is 14 residues. Germline V gene data show CDR1 as SGHRS and CDR2 as YFSETQ. This CDR3 reads CASTPGSRGNEQFF. Written as DNA, the CDR3 is TGCGCCAGCACTCCAGGTAGTAGAGGAAATGAGCAGTTCTTC.

CDR3 loop: CASSQEWTSQETQYF. CDR3 in DNA: TGCGCCAGCAGCCAAGAGTGGACTAGTCAAGAGACCCAGTACTTC. The rearrangement links TRBV4-1 to TRBJ2-5, with 7 bases identical to TRBD2. V gave up 0 bases and J gave up 2 bases; unmatched junction bases: 3. The CDR3 is 15 residues long. The germline gives CDR1 MGHRA, CDR2 YSYEKL.

The V call is TRBV5-8, the J call TRBJ2-1; perhaps TRBD1 as D (5 bases). Per germline, CDR1 SGHTS and CDR2 YDEGEE. This CDR3 has 15 residues. Trimming cost V 2 bases and J 8 bases, with 17 bases left between them. The CDR3 loop reads CASSFGSPGSDEQFF. The CDR3 DNA reads as TGTGCCAGCAGCTTCGGGTCCCCAGGGTCGGATGAGCAGTTCTTC.

This clone was seen a single time. The chain is built from TRBV27 and TRBJ1-3; D possibly corresponds to TRBD1 (5 bases). The V end lost 2 bases, the J end lost 4 bases, and 9 bases lay between the germline ends. The CDR3 length is 14 residues. The germline V gene has CDR1 MNHEY and CDR2 SMNVEV (reference sequence). The CDR3 is CASSLSRVGNTIYF. CDR3 nucleotide sequence: TGTGCCAGCAGTTTAAGCAGGGTCGGAAACACCATATATTTT.

The chain employs TRBV19 and TRBJ2-7, with D tentatively TRBD1 (6 bases). The CDR3 runs to 14 residues. V lost 5 bases and J lost 6, with 17 bases in between. Germline-derived CDR1 and CDR2 are LNHDA and SQIVND (reference sequence). CDR3 amino acids: CASSSGVGTFEQYF. The CDR3 DNA sequence: TGTGCCAGTAGTTCAGGGGTTGGGACCTTCGAGCAGTACTTC.

The sample holds one count of this clone. This sequence joins TRBV14 and TRBJ1-2; D remains ambiguous. From germline, CDR1 is SGHDN and CDR2 FVKESK. Trimming took 1 base from V and 11 from J, leaving 8 bases between them. The CDR3 loop spans 11 amino acids. This CDR3 reads CASSQGARYTF. DNA of the CDR3: TGTGCCAGCAGCCAAGGGGCTCGGTACACCTTC. Full variable domain (rest looked up from reference TRBV14 and TRBJ1-2): EAGVTQFPSHSVIEKGQTVTLRCDPISGHDNLYWYRRVMGKEIKFLLHFVKESKQDESGMPNNRFLAERTGGTYSTLKVQPAELEDSGVYFCASSQGARYTFGSGTRLTVV.

The rearrangement joins TRBV11-1 to TRBJ2-1; D unresolved. Germline V lookup: CDR1 SGHAT, CDR2 FQDESV (reference sequence). This CDR3 is built from 15 residues. V lost 4 bases and J 1 base, leaving 11 bases between the germline ends. CDR3 in amino acids: CASSSTLSSYNEQFF. The CDR3 nucleotides are TGTGCCAGCAGCTCCACTTTATCTTCCTACAATGAGCAGTTCTTC.

The CDR3 sequence: CASSQRTGDEQYF. CDR3 sequence (DNA): TGTGCCAGCAGTCAAAGGACCGGGGACGAGCAGTACTTC. The chain employs TRBV7-2 and TRBJ2-7, with D perhaps matching TRBD2 (5 bases). Deletions cut 6 bases from V and 5 bases from J, with 14 bases between. CDR3 size: 13 residues. Germline V gives CDR1 SGHTA, CDR2 FQGNSA. The full variable domain, its missing parts supplied by reference TRBV7-2 and TRBJ2-7, is GAGVSQSPSNKVTEKGKDVELRCDPISGHTALYWYRQSLGQGLEFLIYFQGNSAPDKSGLPSDRFSAERTGGSVSTLTIQRTQQEDSAVYLCASSQRTGDEQYFGPGTRLTVT.

The chain couples TRBV19 to TRBJ2-6; D ambiguous. Trimming cost V 4 bases and J 0 bases, with 16 bases left between them. Germline assignment: CDR1 LNHDA and CDR2 SQIVND (reference sequence). This CDR3 is built from 18 residues. The CDR3: CASSKTPGRLSGANVLTF. The CDR3, as DNA: TGTGCCAGTAGTAAAACCCCAGGACGGCTCTCTGGGGCCAACGTCCTGACTTTC.

This clone has just a few counts. The rearrangement uses TRBV27 and TRBJ2-3; D may be TRBD2 (6 bases). V lost 5 bases to trimming and J lost 5 bases, with 20 bases between them. Looked up from germline, CDR1 is MNHEY and CDR2 is SMNVEV (reference sequence). This CDR3 is 16 amino acids long. DNA of the CDR3: TGTGCCAGCAGTCCCTCGGGGGACCTCGCGGGAGATACGCAGTATTTT. Its protein product is CASSPSGDLAGDTQYF.

This chain joins TRBV11-1 and TRBJ2-1; 7 bases are a match to TRBD2. V was pared by 4 bases and J by 8 bases, with 14 bases of the junction left unmatched. This CDR3 comprises 16 residues. CDR1 and CDR2 from the germline V gene are SGHAT and FQDESV (reference sequence). In nucleotides, the CDR3 is TGTGCCAGCAGCTCCCTTATTGGGGGGGTCGTCCATGAGCAGTTCTTC. Its protein product is CASSSLIGGVVHEQFF.

The CDR3 nucleotides read TGTGCCAGCAAGCTTGGGGCGGGGTCATGGGTTAATGAGCAGTTCTTC. Its protein product is CASKLGAGSWVNEQFF. The gene calls are TRBV13 and TRBJ2-1; D possibly corresponds to TRBD2 (6 bases). With 7 bases removed from V and 7 bases from J, the gap between germline ends came to 23 bases. The CDR3 totals 16 residues. CDR1 is PRHDT, CDR2 FYEKMQ, per germline (reference sequence).

J is TRBJ1-5 and V is TRBV10-3, with D maybe TRBD1 (5 bases). The V gene lost 1 base and the J gene lost 2 bases, with 12 bases spanning the gap. The CDR3 is 16 amino acids. Per the germline V gene, CDR1 is ENHRY and CDR2 is SYGVKD. This CDR3 reads CAISEYRGSGNQPQHF. In nucleotides, the CDR3 is TGTGCCATCAGTGAGTATCGGGGGTCAGGCAATCAGCCCCAGCATTTT.

The chain is built from TRBV5-4 and TRBJ2-2; a possible D gene is TRBD1 (5 bases). Trimming took 2 bases from V and 5 from J, leaving 10 bases between them. The germline V gene has CDR1 SGHNT and CDR2 YYREEE (reference sequence). The CDR3 contains 14 residues. The CDR3 DNA is TGTGCCAGCAGCTTAATCAAGGGGACCGGGGAGCTGTTTTTT. This encodes CASSLIKGTGELFF.